A single sample gave rise to the 23 T cell receptor beta chains below, sequenced in a study of shared clonotypes between healthy human individuals. Clones were read by immunoSEQ multiplex PCR, and TCRdb kept only the in-frame ones, dropping some. The sample holds some 2 million clones; approximately 94% are singletons and the top ten take 1.2%. Selected positively for CCR7 and CD45RO-negative, naive CD8 cells excluded terminally differentiated effector memory CD45RA+ cells. Sequenced input: naive CD8+ T cells sorted from blood. All receptors come from a man younger than 35 in good health.

V and J are TRBV4-1 and TRBJ1-1; D remains unclear. Germline V gene lookup returns CDR1 MGHRA and CDR2 YSYEKL. V lost 7 bases and J 1 base, leaving 10 bases between the germline ends. There are 13 residues in the CDR3. The CDR3 region is CASTYAGNTEAFF. The CDR3 nucleotides are TGCGCCAGCACCTATGCCGGGAACACTGAAGCTTTCTTT.

The table lists this clone with a few counts. The same CDR3 arises from other DNA sequences in this sample as well. This chain joins TRBV27 and TRBJ1-1; D might be TRBD1 (6 bases). The CDR3 runs 15 residues. V was clipped by 0 bases and J by 1 base, with 9 bases between them. CDR1 MNHEY and CDR2 SMNVEV come from the germline V gene (reference sequence). CDR3 sequence (DNA): TGTGCCAGCAGTTTATCGGCAGGGGCGAACACTGAAGCTTTCTTT. Its protein product is CASSLSAGANTEAFF.

Notes on this clone: At the DNA level, this CDR3 is encoded by other sequences in the same sample as well. The chain carries TRBV9 and TRBJ1-1; possible D gene TRBD1, 6 bases. The CDR3 is 13 residues long. Trimming took off 3 bases at V and 1 base at J, with 7 bases between the two ends. The germline gives CDR1 SGDLS, CDR2 YYNGEE. The CDR3 DNA is TGTGCCAGCAGCGCGACAGGGAACACTGAAGCTTTCTTT. Its protein product is CASSATGNTEAFF.

The chain employs TRBV12-5 and TRBJ2-1; D is unresolved. The germline V gene has CDR1 LGHNT and CDR2 FRNRAP. V gave up 3 bases and J gave up 6 bases, with 15 bases separating them. This CDR3 is 15 amino acids long. CDR3 residues: CASGFAARPGNEQFF. DNA for the CDR3: TGTGCTAGTGGTTTTGCGGCTCGGCCGGGCAATGAGCAGTTCTTC.

The rearrangement uses TRBV25-1 and TRBJ1-1, with TRBD1 matching over 10 bases. Germline CDR1 is MGHDK and CDR2 is SYGVNS. The junction had 5 bases not matched to a gene; V was cut back by 4 bases and J by 3 bases. The CDR3 is 15 amino acids. The CDR3 spells CASSARTGGDTEAFF. For the CDR3, the DNA is TGTGCCAGCAGTGCCCGGACAGGGGGAGACACTGAAGCTTTCTTT.

This rearrangement joins TRBV6-1 to TRBJ2-3, with D perhaps TRBD2 (5 bases). The CDR3 runs to 15 residues. Per the germline V gene, CDR1 is MNHNS and CDR2 is SASEGT. Trimming pared 4 bases from V and 0 bases from J, leaving 11 bases between. The CDR3 DNA reads as TGTGCCAGCAGTGTTCCCTGGACTAGCACAGATACGCAGTATTTT. Amino acid sequence: CASSVPWTSTDTQYF.

The chain has TRBV9 and TRBJ2-1, with unresolved D. The CDR3 consists of 12 residues. The germline CDR1 and CDR2 sequences are SGDLS and YYNGEE. Between the trimmed V and J ends, which lost 3 bases and 8 bases, there was a span of 9 bases. The CDR3 is CASSGDPDEQFF. The CDR3 DNA reads as TGTGCCAGCAGCGGGGATCCGGATGAGCAGTTCTTC. The full variable domain, its missing parts supplied by reference TRBV9 and TRBJ2-1, is DSGVTQTPKHLITATGQRVTLRCSPRSGDLSVYWYQQSLDQGLQFLIQYYNGEERAKGNILERFSAQQFPDLHSELNLSSLELGDSALYFCASSGDPDEQFFGPGTRLTVL.

This clone was found once. The rearrangement links TRBV27 to TRBJ1-3, with D perhaps TRBD1 (5 bases). Trimming pared 5 bases from V and 2 bases from J, leaving 10 bases between. The CDR3 sequence is 14 residues long. Germline V gene data show CDR1 as MNHEY and CDR2 as SMNVEV (reference sequence). CDR3 nucleotide sequence: TGTGCCAGCAGTGCGACAGAGGCTGGAAACACCATATATTTT. It encodes CASSATEAGNTIYF.

Here the CDR3 reads CASSETIGLAGGVQETQYF. CDR3 bases: TGTGCCAGCAGTGAAACCATAGGTCTAGCGGGGGGCGTCCAAGAGACCCAGTACTTC. The rearrangement links TRBV6-1 to TRBJ2-5; 11 nucleotides line up with TRBD2. Germline V gives CDR1 MNHNS, CDR2 SASEGT. V lost 2 bases and J lost 1; bases outside the gene matches: 12. This CDR3 has 19 amino acids.

The chain carries TRBV27 and TRBJ1-3; D not certain. V lost 2 bases to trimming and J lost 0 bases, with 8 bases between them. Germline values: CDR1 MNHEY, CDR2 SMNVEV (reference sequence). The CDR3 covers 15 residues. CDR3 protein: CASSLDVNSGNTIYF. The DNA for the CDR3 is TGTGCCAGCAGTTTAGACGTTAACTCTGGAAACACCATATATTTT.

The V call is TRBV21-1, the J call TRBJ1-1; TRBD1 is the table's D call and was not checked against the DNA. TRBV21-1 is recorded as a pseudogene. CDR3 length: 17 residues. In DNA, the CDR3 is TGTGCCAGCAGCACAAATGGCCCGACAGGGAGAAACACTGAAGCTTTCTTT. Amino acids: CASSTNGPTGRNTEAFF.

This chain uses TRBV4-1 with TRBJ2-3, with D unclear. Germline loops: CDR1 MGHRA, CDR2 YSYEKL. This CDR3 has 16 residues. V was shortened by 0 bases and J by 2 bases, with 12 bases between the two germline ends. CDR3 amino acids: CASSQEPIRNTDTQYF. CDR3 bases: TGCGCCAGCAGCCAAGAGCCTATTAGAAACACAGATACGCAGTATTTT.

The gene calls are TRBV28 and TRBJ2-5; 7 positions agree with TRBD1. CDR3 length: 14 residues. The germline CDR1 and CDR2 sequences are MDHEN and SYDVKM. V lost 2 bases and J lost 4; bases outside the gene matches: 4. The CDR3 reads CASSLRQGPETQYF. The CDR3 DNA is TGTGCCAGCAGTTTAAGACAGGGCCCAGAGACCCAGTACTTC.

As for this clone: The identical CDR3 is also encoded by other nucleotide sequences in the sample. The V gene is TRBV5-1, the J gene TRBJ1-5; TRBD1 matches at 8 bases. The germline V gene has CDR1 SGHRS and CDR2 YFSETQ. The J segment lost 6 bases and the V segment lost 0 bases, leaving 2 bases of the junction unmatched. This CDR3 spans 14 amino acids. The CDR3 spells CASSLAGGGQPQHF. CDR3 DNA sequence: TGCGCCAGCAGCTTGGCAGGGGGCGGTCAGCCCCAGCATTTT.

The chain carries TRBV29-1 and TRBJ2-7; 7 nucleotides align to TRBD1. CDR1 and CDR2 from the germline V gene are SQVTM and ANQGSEA. The CDR3 consists of 11 residues. J was trimmed by 5 bases and V by 7 bases; bases with no gene match: 5. As DNA, the CDR3 is TGCAGCGGGAATGACAGGGACGAGCAGTACTTC. Translation: CSGNDRDEQYF.

The gene calls are TRBV27 and TRBJ2-3; the match to TRBD2 covers 8 bases. CDR3 size: 16 residues. Germline V gene lookup returns CDR1 MNHEY and CDR2 SMNVEV (reference sequence). The V and J ends lost 6 bases and 2 bases, in that order; junction bases with no gene match: 10. CDR3 sequence reads: CASSLGTRFDTDTQYF. In DNA form, the CDR3 reads TGTGCCAGCAGCCTCGGGACTAGGTTCGACACAGATACGCAGTATTTT.

This clone was seen only once. The chain links TRBV30 to TRBJ2-3; 10 bases are shared with TRBD2. Trimming cost V 0 bases and J 4 bases; bases outside gene matches: 4. The CDR3 extends over 15 amino acids. CDR1 GTSNPN and CDR2 SVGIG come from the germline V gene (reference sequence). DNA for the CDR3: TGTGCCTGGAGTGTAGCTAGCGGGGGCCCAGATACGCAGTATTTT. Its translation is CAWSVASGGPDTQYF.

The rearrangement links TRBV29-1 to TRBJ2-1; no clear D gene. The ends were cut back, 6 bases at V and 7 bases at J, with 10 bases in the middle. The CDR3 spans 11 residues. The V gene's germline CDR1 is SQVTM and CDR2 ANQGSEA. The CDR3 DNA sequence: TGCAGCGTGCTAAGGGATAATGAGCAGTTCTTC. Translating it yields CSVLRDNEQFF.

This chain links TRBV21-1 with TRBJ1-2; the D segment call TRBD1 is taken from the table without a DNA check. TRBV21-1 corresponds to a pseudogene. CDR3 size: 13 residues. CDR3 residues: CASSPGQVYGYTF. The CDR3 DNA sequence: TGTGCCAGCAGCCCCGGACAGGTGTATGGCTACACCTTC.

The rearrangement uses TRBV2 and TRBJ1-1; 9 nucleotides match TRBD1. Germline CDR1 and CDR2: SNHLY and FYNNEI. The CDR3 spans 15 residues. J gave up 3 bases and V 6 bases, and 8 bases lay outside the gene matches. The CDR3 region is CASRVGQGDDTEAFF. The CDR3 DNA sequence: TGTGCCAGCAGGGTGGGACAGGGTGACGACACTGAAGCTTTCTTT.

The gene calls are TRBV9 and TRBJ1-2; weak D call: TRBD1 (5 bases). The CDR3 is 14 amino acids. Germline-derived CDR1 and CDR2 are SGDLS and YYNGEE. V was shortened by 4 bases and J by 2 bases, with 12 bases between the two germline ends. CDR3 in DNA: TGTGCCAGCAGCACCTCGGGGGGAAACTATGGCTACACCTTC. Protein sequence: CASSTSGGNYGYTF. Complete variable domain (other parts from reference TRBV9 and TRBJ1-2): DSGVTQTPKHLITATGQRVTLRCSPRSGDLSVYWYQQSLDQGLQFLIQYYNGEERAKGNILERFSAQQFPDLHSELNLSSLELGDSALYFCASSTSGGNYGYTFGSGTRLTVV.

Note on this clone: The same CDR3 can be traced to other DNA sequences in this sample. The CDR3 loop is CASSFPSSYEQYF. CDR3 DNA sequence: TGTGCCAGCAGCTTCCCCAGCTCCTACGAGCAGTACTTC. This rearrangement joins TRBV5-6 to TRBJ2-7; D gene ambiguous. The V and J ends lost 2 bases and 0 bases respectively, with 6 bases between them. The germline CDR1 and CDR2 sequences are SGHDT and YYEEEE. The CDR3 loop spans 13 amino acids.

The chain uses TRBV5-4 and TRBJ2-2; D may be TRBD1 (6 bases). Trimming stripped 4 bases from V and 0 bases from J, with 10 bases between. The CDR3 consists of 15 residues. Germline assignment: CDR1 SGHNT and CDR2 YYREEE (reference sequence). In DNA form, the CDR3 reads TGTGCCAGCAGCCCGGGACATCCGAACACCGGGGAGCTGTTTTTT. Translating gives CASSPGHPNTGELFF.